These 17 T cell receptor beta chains were all obtained from the same sample, sequenced in a study of response to subunit inactivated influenza vaccine. MiXCR, run by TCRdb on the RT-PCR reads, gives a single entry per CDR3 protein. This table has roughly 630,000 distinct CDR3 sequences, around 15% appearing once. The source material was PBMCs from blood, sampled less than 15 days before vaccination. These receptors all stem from a man in his forties or fifties who received an inactivated influenza vaccine.

The chain is built from TRBV20-1 and TRBJ2-7; 9 bases line up with TRBD2. The CDR3 is 16 amino acids. The V gene end was trimmed by 0 bases and the J gene end by 0 bases; junction bases not matched to a gene: 6. Germline V gene sequence: CDR1 DFQATT, CDR2 SNEGSKA (reference sequence). CDR3 sequence (DNA): TGCAGTGCTAGAGATTTTAGGCGGGGGGGCTCCTACGAGCAGTACTTC. Translating it yields CSARDFRRGGSYEQYF.

The chain combines TRBV20-1 with TRBJ2-7; D may match TRBD1 or TRBD2 (5 bases each). Looked up from germline, CDR1 is DFQATT and CDR2 is SNEGSKA (reference sequence). CDR3 length: 12 amino acids. With 6 bases removed from V and 5 bases from J, the gap between germline ends came to 14 bases. The CDR3 sequence: CSAPRGDHEQYF. The CDR3 DNA reads TGCAGTGCCCCGAGAGGGGACCACGAGCAGTACTTC.

This clonotype was seen many times. V gene TRBV6-1 combines with J gene TRBJ2-1; D gene unclear. This CDR3 has 14 residues. The ends were cut back, 5 bases at V and 0 bases at J, with 8 bases in the middle. From germline, CDR1 is MNHNS and CDR2 SASEGT. Written as DNA, the CDR3 is TGTGCCAGCAGTAAACGGAGCTCCTACAATGAGCAGTTCTTC. Translating gives CASSKRSSYNEQFF.

This clonotype came up a few times. This chain connects TRBV4-1 to TRBJ2-5, with TRBD1 matching 11 bases. Germline lookup yields CDR1 MGHRA and CDR2 YSYEKL. After removal of 6 bases from V and 1 base from J, the junction contained 4 bases not matched to a gene. This CDR3 comprises 15 residues. The chain's CDR3 is CASSRTGGPQETQYF. The CDR3 DNA reads TGCGCCAGCAGTAGGACAGGGGGCCCCCAAGAGACCCAGTACTTC.

This clonotype was recorded a few times. The rearrangement links TRBV5-1 to TRBJ2-5, with D tentatively TRBD2 (5 bases). The germline V gene has CDR1 SGHRS and CDR2 YFSETQ. The V and J ends lost 1 base and 0 bases respectively, with 7 bases between them. The CDR3 sequence is 14 residues long. The CDR3 bases are TGCGCCAGCAGCTTGATGGACTACCAAGAGACCCAGTACTTC. Translated, it gives CASSLMDYQETQYF. The whole variable domain, filled in from reference TRBV5-1 and TRBJ2-5, reads KAGVTQTPRYLIKTRGQQVTLSCSPISGHRSVSWYQQTPGQGLQFLFEYFSETQRNKGNFPGRFSGRQFSNSRSEMNVSTLELGDSALYLCASSLMDYQETQYFGPGTRLLVL.

This clonotype was seen a handful of times. The V call is TRBV6-5, the J call TRBJ2-5, with D perhaps matching TRBD1 (5 bases). The CDR3 length is 16 residues. From germline, CDR1 is MNHEY and CDR2 SVGAGI. V lost 0 bases and J 5 bases, leaving 16 bases between the germline ends. CDR3 loop: CASSYSFQGLRETQYF. For the CDR3, the DNA is TGTGCCAGCAGTTACTCGTTCCAGGGTTTGAGGGAGACCCAGTACTTC.

This clonotype has only a few counts. The chain is built from TRBV29-1 and TRBJ2-1; 9 bases line up with TRBD2. The CDR3 length is 13 residues. V shed 4 bases and J 12 bases; nucleotides not matched to a gene: 10. Germline values: CDR1 SQVTM, CDR2 ANQGSEA. CDR3 DNA sequence: TGCAGCGTTGGTGGCGGGGGGGCTCCTGGGCAGTTCTTC. Encoded protein: CSVGGGGAPGQFF.

In this sample, this clonotype turned up a few times. This chain joins TRBV4-3 and TRBJ2-1; TRBD2 agrees at 7 bases. The CDR3 has 16 residues. Germline-derived CDR1 and CDR2 are LGHNA and YSLEER. Trimming removed 1 base from V and 3 bases from J; junction bases left unmatched: 6. The CDR3 nucleotides are TGCGCCAGCAGCCAAGTTCTAGCGGAGATCTACAATGAGCAGTTCTTC. It codes for CASSQVLAEIYNEQFF.

CDR3 residues: CASRIMAGFSNQPQHF. The CDR3 nucleotides are TGTGCCAGCAGAATCATGGCAGGGTTTAGCAATCAGCCCCAGCATTTT. The V and J genes are TRBV5-6 and TRBJ1-5; the D gene is possibly TRBD1 (5 bases). The germline V and J ends were trimmed by 5 bases and 0 bases, with 15 bases remaining between them. CDR1 and CDR2 (germline): SGHDT, YYEEEE. The CDR3 totals 16 residues.

This clonotype showed up many times. V and J are TRBV2 and TRBJ2-1; TRBD2 might be the D (6 bases). Germline V gene data show CDR1 as SNHLY and CDR2 as FYNNEI. This CDR3 has 12 amino acids. V lost 5 bases, J lost 10 bases, and 12 bases lay in between. CDR3 nucleotides: TGTGCCAGCAGTAAACTAGCCAGGGAGCAGTTCTTC. This translates into CASSKLAREQFF. The full variable domain, its missing parts supplied by reference TRBV2 and TRBJ2-1, is EPEVTQTPSHQVTQMGQEVILRCVPISNHLYFYWYRQILGQKVEFLVSFYNNEISEKSEIFDDQFSVERPDGSNFTLKIRSTKLEDSAMYFCASSKLAREQFFGPGTRLTVL.

This clonotype has more than one count but fewer than ten. The chain employs TRBV12-3 or TRBV12-4 and TRBJ2-7; either TRBD1 or TRBD2 may supply D (5 bases each). Between the trimmed V and J ends, which lost 10 bases and 0 bases, there was a span of 13 bases. This CDR3 is built from 13 residues. CDR3 in amino acids: CATGTSGSYEQYF. The CDR3 coding sequence is TGTGCCACGGGGACGTCCGGCTCCTACGAGCAGTACTTC.

The rearrangement links TRBV5-1 to TRBJ1-3; no reliable D call. CDR3 length: 16 amino acids. With 4 bases removed from V and 1 base from J, the gap between germline ends came to 15 bases. Germline V gene sequence: CDR1 SGHRS, CDR2 YFSETQ. The CDR3 loop is CASSPRTGRSGNTIYF. The CDR3 nucleotides read TGCGCCAGCAGCCCACGTACGGGGAGGTCTGGAAACACCATATATTTT.

V is TRBV5-1 and J is TRBJ2-2; D is uncertain. In germline, CDR1 is SGHRS, CDR2 YFSETQ. This CDR3 is built from 16 residues. V gave up 0 bases and J gave up 0 bases, with 9 bases separating them. CDR3 coding DNA: TGCGCCAGCAGCTTGGGGAGACGGGCGAACACCGGGGAGCTGTTTTTT. It encodes CASSLGRRANTGELFF.

V is TRBV6-1 and J is TRBJ2-7; possibly TRBD2 for D (7 bases). The germline CDR1 and CDR2 sequences are MNHNS and SASEGT. Trimming removed 5 bases from V and 3 bases from J, with 17 bases in between. CDR3 length equals 15 residues. The CDR3 DNA reads TGTGCCAGCAGTCGCGAAGGCGGGGGCTTCTACGAGCAGTACTTC. Translation gives CASSREGGGFYEQYF.

This clonotype was counted many times. The chain employs TRBV6-1 and TRBJ2-7; 7 bases map to TRBD1. CDR3 length: 14 amino acids. Trimming took 5 bases from V and 2 from J; bases not matched to a gene: 6. Germline values: CDR1 MNHNS, CDR2 SASEGT. CDR3 sequence (DNA): TGTGCCAGCAGTCAGACAGGGTGGGCCTACGAGCAGTACTTC. This sequence encodes CASSQTGWAYEQYF.

This clonotype turned up a few times. V is TRBV5-6 and J is TRBJ2-1; D may be TRBD1 (6 bases). The CDR3 runs 13 residues. With 9 bases removed from V and 0 bases from J, the gap between germline ends came to 10 bases. The V gene's germline CDR1 is SGHDT and CDR2 YYEEEE. As DNA, the CDR3 is TGTGCCACTGGCAGGGGCTCCTACAATGAGCAGTTCTTC. Translating it yields CATGRGSYNEQFF.

The rearrangement links TRBV2 to TRBJ2-4; no definite D call. Germline CDR1 SNHLY, CDR2 FYNNEI. V dropped 4 bases and J dropped 0 bases, with 10 bases sitting between them. The CDR3 totals 15 residues. CDR3: CASSVEAIAKNIQYF. The CDR3 DNA follows: TGTGCCAGCAGTGTAGAGGCCATAGCCAAAAACATTCAGTACTTC.